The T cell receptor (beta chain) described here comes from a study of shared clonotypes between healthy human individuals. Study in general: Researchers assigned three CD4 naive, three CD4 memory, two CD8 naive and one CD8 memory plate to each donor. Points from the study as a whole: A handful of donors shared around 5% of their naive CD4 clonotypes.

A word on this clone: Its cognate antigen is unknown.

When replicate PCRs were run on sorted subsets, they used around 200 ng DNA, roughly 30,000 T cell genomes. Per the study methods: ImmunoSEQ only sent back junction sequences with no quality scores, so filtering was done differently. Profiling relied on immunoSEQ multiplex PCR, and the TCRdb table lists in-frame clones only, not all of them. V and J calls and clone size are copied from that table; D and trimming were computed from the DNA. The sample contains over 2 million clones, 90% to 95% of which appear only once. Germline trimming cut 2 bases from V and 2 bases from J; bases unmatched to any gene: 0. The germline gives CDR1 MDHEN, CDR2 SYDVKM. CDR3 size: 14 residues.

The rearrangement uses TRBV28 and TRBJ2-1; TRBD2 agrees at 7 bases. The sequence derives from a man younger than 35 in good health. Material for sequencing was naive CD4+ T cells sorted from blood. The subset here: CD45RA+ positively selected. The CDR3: CASSLGTTYNEQFF. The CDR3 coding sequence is TGTGCCAGCAGTTTAGGGACTACCTACAATGAGCAGTTCTTC.